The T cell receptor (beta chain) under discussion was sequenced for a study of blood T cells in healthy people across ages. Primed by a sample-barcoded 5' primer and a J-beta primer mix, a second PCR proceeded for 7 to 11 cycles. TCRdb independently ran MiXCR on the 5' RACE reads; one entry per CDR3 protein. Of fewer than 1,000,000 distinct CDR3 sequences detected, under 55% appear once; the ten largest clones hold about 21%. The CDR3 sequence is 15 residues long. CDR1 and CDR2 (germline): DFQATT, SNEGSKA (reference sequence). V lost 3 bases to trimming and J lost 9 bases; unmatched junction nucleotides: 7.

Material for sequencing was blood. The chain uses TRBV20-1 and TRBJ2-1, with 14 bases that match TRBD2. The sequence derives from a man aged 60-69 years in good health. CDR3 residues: CSARRLAGGHGEQFF. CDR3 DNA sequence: TGCAGTGCTAGGAGACTAGCGGGGGGGCATGGTGAGCAGTTCTTC.